This TCR beta chain was found in a study of blood T cell repertoires in COVID-19. Study background: The United States, Italy and Spain supplied acute and convalescent COVID-19 samples.

As originally analysed: Quantification of nucleated cells was approximated via reference gene primer amplification. Libraries were prepared by immunoSEQ multiplex PCR; TCRdb keeps only in-frame clonotypes and omits some of them. That table supplies the V and J calls and clone size; D and trimming were determined from the DNA. The repertoire holds around 450,000 clones, with about nine tenths as singletons. Enrollees, roughly 18 to 89 years old, lived in about two dozen US areas. Germline V gene data show CDR1 as MNHEY and CDR2 as SVGAGI. Trimming pared 7 bases from V and 7 bases from J, leaving 14 bases between. The CDR3 covers 13 residues.

The sequence was obtained from a woman aged 18 to 35 who had recovered from COVID-19. The chain links TRBV6-5 to TRBJ2-1; D is undetermined. Material: PBMCs or T cells enriched from blood (not recorded which). CDR3 residues: CASTAGVENEQFF. As DNA, the CDR3 is TGTGCCAGCACCGCTGGAGTCGAGAATGAGCAGTTCTTC.